Listed here is a single T cell receptor (beta chain). This record comes from a study of cytomegalovirus exposure and HLA in healthy donors. Primers for the PCR totalled 60 Vbeta and 13 Jbeta. The table came from immunoSEQ multiplex PCR; TCRdb's copy has only in-frame clones and leaves some out. The sample has about 140,000 clones; roughly three quarters are singletons. J gave up 8 bases and V 5 bases, and 10 bases lay outside the gene matches. CDR1 and CDR2 from the germline V gene are SGHTA and FQGTGA. This CDR3 is built from 15 residues. The specimen was PBMCs. This receptor was identified in a woman aged 45 to 65 in good health and CMV-seronegative. The V gene is TRBV7-3, the J gene TRBJ2-1; TRBD2 matches 9 bases. In DNA, the CDR3 is TGTGCCAGCAGCCTACCAGCGGGGGGTTCGGATGAGCAGTTCTTC. Protein sequence: CASSLPAGGSDEQFF.